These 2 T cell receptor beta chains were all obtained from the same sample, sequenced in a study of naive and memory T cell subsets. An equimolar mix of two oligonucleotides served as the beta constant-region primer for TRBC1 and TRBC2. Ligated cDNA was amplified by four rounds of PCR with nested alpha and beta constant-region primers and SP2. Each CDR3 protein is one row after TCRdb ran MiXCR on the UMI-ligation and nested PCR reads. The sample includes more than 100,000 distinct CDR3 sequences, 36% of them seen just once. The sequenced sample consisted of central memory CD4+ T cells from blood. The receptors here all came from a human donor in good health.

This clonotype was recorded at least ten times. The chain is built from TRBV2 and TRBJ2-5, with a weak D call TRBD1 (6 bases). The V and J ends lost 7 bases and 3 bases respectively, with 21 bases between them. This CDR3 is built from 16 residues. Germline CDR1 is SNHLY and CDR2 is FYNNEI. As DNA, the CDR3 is TGTGCCAGCATTAACGGACAGACCGGCTGGAAAGAGACCCAGTACTTC. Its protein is CASINGQTGWKETQYF.

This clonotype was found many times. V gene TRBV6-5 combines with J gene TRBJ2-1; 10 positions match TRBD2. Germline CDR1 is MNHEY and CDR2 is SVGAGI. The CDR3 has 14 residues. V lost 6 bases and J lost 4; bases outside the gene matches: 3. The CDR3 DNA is TGTGCCAGCAGACCGGGACTAGCGTACAATGAGCAGTTCTTC. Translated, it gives CASRPGLAYNEQFF.